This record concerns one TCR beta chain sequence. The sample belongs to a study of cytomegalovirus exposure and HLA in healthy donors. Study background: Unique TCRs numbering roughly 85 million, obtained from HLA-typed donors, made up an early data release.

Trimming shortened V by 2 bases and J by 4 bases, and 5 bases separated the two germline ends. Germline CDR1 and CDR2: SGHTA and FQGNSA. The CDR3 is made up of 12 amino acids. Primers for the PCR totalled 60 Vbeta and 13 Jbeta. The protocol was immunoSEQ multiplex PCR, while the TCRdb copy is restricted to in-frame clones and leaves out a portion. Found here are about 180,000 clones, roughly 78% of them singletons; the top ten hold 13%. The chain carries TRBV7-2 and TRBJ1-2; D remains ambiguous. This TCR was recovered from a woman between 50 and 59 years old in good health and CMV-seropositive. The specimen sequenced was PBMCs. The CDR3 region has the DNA TGTGCCAGCAGCTTACAGTTCTATGGCTACACCTTC. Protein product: CASSLQFYGYTF.